The 14 T cell receptor beta chains below all came from one sample that was sequenced in a study of blood T cell repertoires in COVID-19. Profiled with immunoSEQ multiplex PCR; TCRdb holds only in-frame clones, not every one. This table has under 200,000 clones, about four fifths appearing once. Material for sequencing was PBMCs or T cells enriched from blood (not recorded which). These receptors were taken from a man in his sixties who had recovered from COVID-19.

The chain links TRBV21-1 to TRBJ1-4; the table assigns TRBD1, which was not confirmed against the DNA. TRBV21-1 counts as a pseudogene. This CDR3 is built from 17 residues. CDR3: CASSRSRDRELEEKLFF. The CDR3 region has the DNA TGTGCCAGCAGCAGATCCCGGGACAGGGAATTGGAAGAAAAACTGTTTTTT.

This clone was seen a handful of times. CDR3 sequence: CASSFTGNTDTQYF. The CDR3 DNA reads as TGTGCCAGCAGCTTTACAGGGAACACAGATACGCAGTATTTT. The V gene is TRBV7-9, the J gene TRBJ2-3; a weak D match, TRBD1 (6 bases). The length of the CDR3 is 14 residues. Trimming left V 3 bases short and J 2 bases short, with 9 bases between. Germline V gene lookup returns CDR1 SEHNR and CDR2 FQNEAQ (reference sequence).

This chain connects TRBV12-5 to TRBJ1-1, with D perhaps TRBD1 (6 bases). The V gene's germline CDR1 is LGHNT and CDR2 FRNRAP. With 6 bases removed from V and 5 bases from J, the gap between germline ends came to 19 bases. The CDR3 has 15 amino acids. This CDR3 is CASGLQTGLRTEAFF. The CDR3 DNA is TGTGCTAGTGGCCTCCAAACAGGGCTAAGGACTGAAGCTTTCTTT.

The CDR3 DNA is TGCGCCAGCAGCGGATCTTTCGGGAATTCACCCCTCCACTTT. As protein: CASSGSFGNSPLHF. The J gene is TRBJ1-6, the V gene TRBV5-1; no reliable D call. The germline V gene encodes CDR1 SGHRS and CDR2 YFSETQ. V lost 4 bases, J lost 7 bases, and 12 bases lay in between. This CDR3 comprises 14 residues.

The chain links TRBV29-1 to TRBJ2-1, with 14 bases that match TRBD2. This CDR3 comprises 14 residues. CDR1 SQVTM and CDR2 ANQGSEA come from the germline V gene. The junction had 2 bases not matched to a gene; V was cut back by 3 bases and J by 7 bases. The CDR3 sequence is CSVDGTSGRNEQFF. In DNA, the CDR3 is TGCAGCGTTGACGGGACTAGCGGGAGAAATGAGCAGTTCTTC.

The V call is TRBV25-1, the J call TRBJ1-6; tentatively, D is TRBD1 (6 bases). CDR1 MGHDK and CDR2 SYGVNS come from the germline V gene. This CDR3 region has 14 residues. V was trimmed by 8 bases and J by 9 bases, leaving 17 bases between them. The CDR3 is CASAHRERGSPLHF. Here the CDR3 DNA reads TGTGCCAGCGCCCACAGGGAACGGGGTTCACCCCTCCACTTT.

In this sample, this clone turned up once. The chain carries TRBV7-9 and TRBJ1-3, with TRBD1 matching over 7 bases. Trimming took 3 bases from V and 6 from J; bases not matched to a gene: 8. The germline V gene has CDR1 SEHNR and CDR2 FQNEAQ (reference sequence). This CDR3 spans 15 amino acids. CDR3 nucleotides: TGTGCCAGCAGCTTCGACAGGGTAATGCCAAACACCATATATTTT. Translation gives CASSFDRVMPNTIYF.

The rearrangement uses TRBV6-5 and TRBJ2-2; D perhaps matches TRBD1 (6 bases). The V and J ends lost 8 bases and 6 bases respectively, with 13 bases between them. CDR3 size: 13 residues. Germline CDR1 MNHEY, CDR2 SVGAGI. The CDR3 DNA sequence: TGTGCCAGCTCGACAGGTCCCCCCGGGGAGCTGTTTTTT. This encodes CASSTGPPGELFF.

V usage is TRBV28 and J usage is TRBJ1-2; TRBD1 agrees at 8 bases. J lost 4 bases, V lost 6 bases, and 4 bases had no gene match. Germline V gene sequence: CDR1 MDHEN, CDR2 SYDVKM. The CDR3 is made up of 13 amino acids. The CDR3 loop is CASRPGTGYGYTF. In DNA form, the CDR3 reads TGTGCCAGCAGACCCGGGACAGGCTATGGCTACACCTTC.

V is TRBV30 and J is TRBJ2-2; TRBD1 matches at 8 bases. CDR1 and CDR2 from the germline V gene are GTSNPN and SVGIG (reference sequence). The CDR3 covers 15 residues. Trimming took 1 base from V and 7 from J; bases not matched to a gene: 8. The CDR3 nucleotides read TGTGCCTGGAGTGCCTGGACAGGGACAATCGGGGAGCTGTTTTTT. Its translation: CAWSAWTGTIGELFF.

The rearrangement joins TRBV10-3 to TRBJ2-2, with 9 positions matching TRBD2. Germline lookup yields CDR1 ENHRY and CDR2 SYGVKD. V shed 8 bases, J shed 2 bases, and the junction held 9 bases outside the gene matches. The CDR3 spans 16 residues. The CDR3 DNA sequence: TGTGCCATCGGTACCCCAGCGGGGGGCAACACCGGGGAGCTGTTTTTT. Residues: CAIGTPAGGNTGELFF.

This rearrangement joins TRBV20-1 to TRBJ1-4; D is unresolved. Trimming took 3 bases from V and 7 from J, leaving 18 bases between them. Germline V gene sequence: CDR1 DFQATT, CDR2 SNEGSKA (reference sequence). The CDR3 sequence is 15 residues long. CDR3 sequence (DNA): TGCAGTGCTAGTTCCGGGAACTTGGTTGGTGAAAAACTGTTTTTT. Protein sequence: CSASSGNLVGEKLFF.

V usage is TRBV30 and J usage is TRBJ2-1, with 10 bases aligning to TRBD2. V trimming: 0 bases; J trimming: 4 bases; junction bases outside the gene matches: 3. CDR1 and CDR2 from the germline V gene are GTSNPN and SVGIG (reference sequence). The CDR3 runs to 15 residues. This CDR3 reads CAWSVNSGRYNEQFF. The CDR3 bases are TGTGCCTGGAGTGTTAATAGCGGGAGGTACAATGAGCAGTTCTTC.

The J gene is TRBJ2-5, the V gene TRBV15; 7 bases map to TRBD1. The germline V gene has CDR1 LNHNV and CDR2 YYDKDF (reference sequence). V shed 0 bases and J 4 bases; nucleotides not matched to a gene: 5. The CDR3 extends over 15 amino acids. CDR3 sequence reads: CATSRDQGEGETQYF. In DNA form, the CDR3 reads TGTGCCACCAGCAGAGATCAGGGGGAAGGAGAGACCCAGTACTTC.